The rows below give T cell receptor beta chains drawn from one sample of a study of OX40 agonist ivuxolimab in advanced cancers. The data were produced by immunoSEQ multiplex PCR, yet TCRdb's version contains in-frame clones alone and is incomplete. The sample lists roughly 75,000 clones, 70% to 90% seen once, with approximately 6.5% in the top ten. Source: CD4+ or CD8+ T cells sorted from blood, taken in a trial of the OX40 agonist ivuxolimab. The receptors derive from an adult with an advanced solid tumor such as melanoma, head and neck, liver or kidney cancer. Both conserved end residues are part of each CDR3. Each record gives: V gene, J gene, D gene, clone size, CDR3 protein, CDR3 DNA. D genes are given only for firm matches. The listing skips clone size in some rows; elsewhere it reads once, few, many or a size class.

>TRBV29-1|TRBJ2-1|NA|NA
CSVEDPGRNEQFF
TGCAGCGTTGAAGATCCGGGGCGCAATGAGCAGTTCTTC
>TRBV19|TRBJ1-1|NA|NA
CASSILGGDNMNTEAFF
TGTGCCAGTAGTATACTAGGGGGGGACAATATGAACACTGAAGCTTTCTTT
>TRBV4-3|TRBJ2-5|TRBD2|NA
CASSQDWVGTSGRRVETQYF
TGCGCCAGCAGCCAAGATTGGGTAGGGACTAGCGGGAGGAGGGTAGAGACCCAGTACTTC
>TRBV6-5|TRBJ1-2|TRBD1|NA
CASWGQGRDGYTF
TGTGCCAGCTGGGGACAGGGAAGAGATGGCTACACCTTC
>TRBV19|TRBJ1-2|NA|NA
CATQKVDGYTF
TGTGCCACCCAAAAGGTGGATGGCTACACCTTC
>TRBV7-2|TRBJ1-1|NA|NA
CASSLVPGIEAFF
TGTGCCAGCAGCTTAGTTCCCGGAATAGAAGCTTTCTTT
>TRBV9|TRBJ1-2|NA|NA
CASSVRQNYGYTF
TGTGCCAGCAGCGTTCGACAGAACTATGGCTACACCTTC
>TRBV30|TRBJ1-6|NA|NA
CAWKSTRAANSPLHF
TGTGCCTGGAAGAGCACCCGGGCCGCTAATTCACCCCTCCACTTT
>TRBV6-6|TRBJ2-1|NA|NA
CASRVERPGNEQFF
TGTGCCAGCAGGGTCGAGAGGCCGGGGAATGAGCAGTTCTTC
>TRBV7-9|TRBJ2-1|NA|few
CASSPPNVNEQFF
TGTGCCAGCAGCCCCCCTAACGTGAATGAGCAGTTCTTC
>TRBV7-9|TRBJ1-6|NA|NA
CASSSTSFYSPLHF
TGTGCCAGCAGCTCCACTAGTTTTTACTCACCCCTCCACTTT